These 27 T cell receptor beta chains were sequenced from one sample in a study of regulatory T cells in long-lasting Graves disease. HTBI primers from iRepertoire and Arm-PCR of CDR3 regions yielded the TCR beta libraries. TCRdb re-derived calls from the multiplex PCR reads in MiXCR, one entry per CDR3 protein. The sample carries 400,000 to 500,000 distinct CDR3 sequences, roughly 23% recorded once. Time point meaning: persistent/refractory GD, antithyroid drugs over 5 years with positive TRAb. PBMCs were the source of the RNA used for TCR sequencing. The material was peripheral blood mononuclear cells (PBMCs), obtained when the disease was refractory, from a patient treated with antithyroid drugs. These receptor sequences come from a female donor with Graves disease.

This rearrangement joins TRBV3-1 to TRBJ2-5, with D possibly matching TRBD2 (5 bases). The J call may not be correct, given that the DNA end is closer to TRBJ2-1. The germline gives CDR1 LGHDT, CDR2 YNNKEL (reference sequence). The CDR3 has 13 amino acids. The CDR3 spells CASSQGRHNEQFF. The DNA for the CDR3 is TGTGCCAGCAGCCAAGGGAGGCACAATGAGCAGTTCTTC.

The CDR3 region is CASSLRRTEGETQYF. CDR3 bases: TGTGCCAGCAGCTTAAGGCGGACAGAGGGGGAGACCCAGTACTTC. The rearrangement uses TRBV7-3 and TRBJ2-5; tentative D call: TRBD1 (6 bases). This CDR3 is 15 amino acids long. Germline V gene data show CDR1 as SGHTA and CDR2 as FQGTGA. V was trimmed by 1 base and J by 5 bases, leaving 14 bases between them.

Concerning this clonotype itself: A much larger clone differs by one base, so this may be a read error. The V and J genes are TRBV20-1 and TRBJ1-6, with 8 bases fitting TRBD1. This CDR3 spans 15 amino acids. Germline assignment: CDR1 DFQATT and CDR2 SNEGSKA (reference sequence). DNA of the CDR3: TGCAGTGCTAGAGGGGACAGGCTGGAAAGGTCACTCCTCCACTTT. As protein: CSARGDRLERSLLHF.

This clonotype was observed a few times. The V and J genes are TRBV4-2 and TRBJ2-5; perhaps TRBD2 as D (5 bases). CDR1 LGHNA and CDR2 YNFKEQ come from the germline V gene. The CDR3 consists of 15 residues. V lost 4 bases, J lost 2 bases, and 14 bases lay in between. This CDR3 reads CASSLNRESQETQYF. CDR3 bases: TGTGCCAGCAGCCTGAACCGGGAATCTCAAGAGACCCAGTACTTC.

The chain carries TRBV3-1 and TRBJ2-7; D tentatively reads TRBD1 or TRBD2 (6 bases each). There are 14 residues in the CDR3. Trimming removed 0 bases from V and 6 bases from J, with 12 bases in between. Germline CDR1 and CDR2: LGHDT and YNNKEL (reference sequence). The CDR3 coding sequence is TGTGCCAGCAGCCAAGATCCGGGGGCCTCCGAGCAGTACTTC. It codes for CASSQDPGASEQYF.

This chain connects TRBV9 to TRBJ1-1; D gene uncertain. Germline V gives CDR1 SGDLS, CDR2 YYNGEE. V lost 0 bases and J lost 4, with 10 bases in between. CDR3 length: 14 amino acids. CDR3 bases: TGTGCCAGCAGCGTAGAGGTCTTGGGCACTGAAGCTTTCTTT. Its translation is CASSVEVLGTEAFF.

This chain links TRBV12-3 or TRBV12-4 with TRBJ2-3; D is uncertain. The ends were cut back, 8 bases at V and 2 bases at J, with 8 bases in the middle. The CDR3 contains 12 residues. Here the CDR3 DNA reads TGTGCCAGCGTTGGGGTCACAGATACGCAGTATTTT. Its translation is CASVGVTDTQYF.

The V call is TRBV12-3 or TRBV12-4, the J call TRBJ2-7; D is uncertain. Deletions cut 6 bases from V and 0 bases from J, with 12 bases between. The CDR3 runs to 14 residues. CDR3 bases: TGTGCCAGCAGCCCCAACCCACCCTCCTACGAGCAGTACTTC. This sequence encodes CASSPNPPSYEQYF.

V gene TRBV28 combines with J gene TRBJ2-1; D possibly corresponds to TRBD2 (7 bases). V was trimmed by 5 bases and J by 5 bases, leaving 22 bases between them. This CDR3 comprises 17 residues. The germline gives CDR1 MDHEN, CDR2 SYDVKM. CDR3 DNA: TGTGCCAGCAGTCCCCCCTGGGGGGCGGGAGTGCACAATGAGCAGTTCTTC. This encodes CASSPPWGAGVHNEQFF.

This clonotype was recorded at least ten times. This chain connects TRBV27 to TRBJ2-5; no firm D call. Germline V lookup: CDR1 MNHEY, CDR2 SMNVEV (reference sequence). V gave up 3 bases and J gave up 2 bases, with 7 bases separating them. The CDR3 loop spans 13 amino acids. The CDR3 bases are TGTGCCAGCAGTTTTAGCAATCAAGAGACCCAGTACTTC. This sequence encodes CASSFSNQETQYF.

This clonotype was recorded many times. J is TRBJ1-4 and V is TRBV12-3 or TRBV12-4; 8 nucleotides match TRBD1. V lost 5 bases to trimming and J lost 0 bases; unmatched junction nucleotides: 5. The CDR3 has 16 amino acids. The CDR3, as DNA: TGTGCCAGCAGTCCCCGGACAGGGCCAACTAATGAAAAACTGTTTTTT. It specifies CASSPRTGPTNEKLFF.

This clonotype was picked up many times. V is TRBV6-1 and J is TRBJ2-7; D remains unclear. The CDR3 sequence is 18 residues long. Trimming removed 5 bases at V and 3 bases at J, with 26 bases between. Germline V gives CDR1 MNHNS, CDR2 SASEGT. CDR3 DNA sequence: TGTGCCAGCAGTCGACAATTTTCCGGGCTTTCTGGGTACTACGAGCAGTACTTC. Amino acids: CASSRQFSGLSGYYEQYF.

At least ten counts were recorded for this clonotype. The genes are TRBV7-2 and TRBJ1-1; D uncertain. The CDR3 covers 15 residues. In germline, CDR1 is SGHTA, CDR2 FQGNSA. Deletions cut 2 bases from V and 5 bases from J, with 15 bases between. The CDR3 here is CASSLTVGAGTEAFF. DNA of the CDR3: TGTGCCAGCAGCTTAACAGTGGGTGCTGGAACTGAAGCTTTCTTT.

This clonotype was observed a handful of times. The J gene is TRBJ2-2, the V gene TRBV9; D remains unclear. Germline CDR1 is SGDLS and CDR2 is YYNGEE. Trimming removed 1 base from V and 2 bases from J, with 6 bases in between. This CDR3 comprises 14 residues. The CDR3 region has the DNA TGTGCCAGCAGCGTAACCCTTAACACCGGGGAGCTGTTTTTT. As protein: CASSVTLNTGELFF.

This clonotype was recorded at least ten times. This chain joins TRBV2 and TRBJ2-7; TRBD2 might be the D (6 bases). In germline, CDR1 is SNHLY, CDR2 FYNNEI. Deletions cut 6 bases from V and 3 bases from J, with 15 bases between. This CDR3 comprises 14 residues. The DNA of the CDR3 is TGTGCCAGCAGAACCGGGACTGATAGCTACGAGCAGTACTTC. Translated, it gives CASRTGTDSYEQYF.

A few counts support this clonotype. The chain combines TRBV24-1 with TRBJ2-7; a possible D gene is TRBD2 (6 bases). Trimming took 3 bases from V and 4 from J, leaving 9 bases between them. Per germline, CDR1 KGHDR and CDR2 SFDVKD. CDR3 length equals 13 residues. CDR3 coding DNA: TGTGCCACCAGTGATACGGGGAGGTACGAGCAGTACTTC. It codes for CATSDTGRYEQYF.

This clonotype came up many times. The junction differs from germline at one of its ends, possibly a read error. This chain connects TRBV12-3 or TRBV12-4 to TRBJ1-1, with D possibly TRBD1 on 5 matching bases. The CDR3 has 13 residues. The CDR3 sequence is CASTGPLNTEAFF. CDR3 in DNA: TGTGCCAGCACGGGACCCCTGAATACTGAAGCTTTCTTT.

For this clonotype: This could be a read error, since a much larger clone is one nucleotide away. The V and J genes are TRBV6-1 and TRBJ2-7, with TRBD2 identical over 7 bases. This CDR3 is built from 13 residues. The trim removed 7 bases at V and 5 bases at J, leaving 8 bases unmatched. Germline loops: CDR1 MNHNS, CDR2 SASEGT. The CDR3: CASIPQRDHEQYF. The CDR3 DNA reads as TGTGCCAGCATTCCTCAGCGGGACCACGAGCAGTACTTC.

The chain couples TRBV24-1 to TRBJ2-1; 12 bases fit TRBD2. CDR1 is KGHDR, CDR2 SFDVKD, per germline. Losses at the gene ends were 2 bases for V and 4 bases for J; bases not matched to a gene: 5. This CDR3 is 17 amino acids long. The CDR3 DNA reads as TGTGCCACCAGTGATTCCGGGACTAGCGGGTTATACAATGAGCAGTTCTTC. Amino acid sequence: CATSDSGTSGLYNEQFF.

The sample holds many counts of this clonotype. The chain uses TRBV20-1 and TRBJ2-5; tentative D call: TRBD1 (5 bases). The CDR3 consists of 15 residues. The germline V gene encodes CDR1 DFQATT and CDR2 SNEGSKA (reference sequence). The ends were cut back, 3 bases at V and 5 bases at J, with 19 bases in the middle. The CDR3 is CSARLQGMDTETQYF. The CDR3 bases are TGCAGTGCTAGGCTCCAGGGAATGGATACGGAGACCCAGTACTTC.

V is TRBV14 and J is TRBJ2-7; TRBD2 agrees at 8 bases. CDR3 length equals 15 residues. Germline V gene data show CDR1 as SGHDN and CDR2 as FVKESK. The J segment lost 2 bases and the V segment lost 4 bases, leaving 7 bases of the junction unmatched. The CDR3 region has the DNA TGTGCCAGCAGCCCCAAAGCGGGGGCCGCCTACGAGCAGTACTTC. This translates into CASSPKAGAAYEQYF.

This clonotype was seen more than once but under ten times. The chain uses TRBV20-1 and TRBJ2-7; 7 bases line up with TRBD2. Germline V gives CDR1 DFQATT, CDR2 SNEGSKA (reference sequence). The CDR3 length is 13 residues. The junction had 2 bases not matched to a gene; V was cut back by 3 bases and J by 0 bases. The CDR3 DNA reads as TGCAGTGCTAGGGGGGGGAGCTCCTACGAGCAGTACTTC. This encodes CSARGGSSYEQYF.

Many counts were recorded for this clonotype. The chain uses TRBV20-1 and TRBJ2-5, with D possibly matching TRBD2 (5 bases). Germline loops: CDR1 DFQATT, CDR2 SNEGSKA (reference sequence). The CDR3 length is 13 residues. The CDR3 DNA is TGCAGCTTCGGGAATACCGTGGAAGAGACCCAGTACTTC. It yields the protein CSFGNTVEETQYF.

The V gene is TRBV3-1, the J gene TRBJ2-5, with 9 bases fitting TRBD2. With V trimmed by 4 bases and J by 5 bases, 2 bases remained unmatched. In germline, CDR1 is LGHDT, CDR2 YNNKEL (reference sequence). This CDR3 spans 13 amino acids. This CDR3 is CASSRAGGETQYF. The CDR3 DNA reads TGTGCCAGCAGCCGAGCGGGAGGTGAGACCCAGTACTTC.

This clonotype has ten or more counts. This chain uses TRBV2 with TRBJ1-1; TRBD1 might be the D (6 bases). The V gene lost 6 bases and the J gene lost 0 bases, with 11 bases spanning the gap. CDR3 length: 14 residues. The germline V gene encodes CDR1 SNHLY and CDR2 FYNNEI. CDR3 sequence (DNA): TGTGCCAGCAGAGAGGACAGTGTGAACACTGAAGCTTTCTTT. This sequence encodes CASREDSVNTEAFF.

This clonotype was seen at least ten times. This chain connects TRBV11-2 to TRBJ2-4; 7 nucleotides line up with TRBD1. The ends lost 5 bases at V and 6 bases at J; junction bases unmatched: 13. This CDR3 is built from 16 residues. In germline, CDR1 is SGHAT, CDR2 FQNNGV. CDR3 sequence (DNA): TGTGCCAGCAGCCCTACTATTGAGGACAGGCGAAACATTCAGTACTTC. Its translation: CASSPTIEDRRNIQYF.

This clonotype was picked up a small number of times. Here the CDR3 DNA reads TGTGCCAGCAGCCATGGGGTTGGCACTGAAGCTTTCTTT. Translating gives CASSHGVGTEAFF. V gene TRBV14 combines with J gene TRBJ1-1; D not resolved. V lost 3 bases and J 4 bases, leaving 9 bases between the germline ends. Germline V gives CDR1 SGHDN, CDR2 FVKESK. This CDR3 has 13 amino acids.